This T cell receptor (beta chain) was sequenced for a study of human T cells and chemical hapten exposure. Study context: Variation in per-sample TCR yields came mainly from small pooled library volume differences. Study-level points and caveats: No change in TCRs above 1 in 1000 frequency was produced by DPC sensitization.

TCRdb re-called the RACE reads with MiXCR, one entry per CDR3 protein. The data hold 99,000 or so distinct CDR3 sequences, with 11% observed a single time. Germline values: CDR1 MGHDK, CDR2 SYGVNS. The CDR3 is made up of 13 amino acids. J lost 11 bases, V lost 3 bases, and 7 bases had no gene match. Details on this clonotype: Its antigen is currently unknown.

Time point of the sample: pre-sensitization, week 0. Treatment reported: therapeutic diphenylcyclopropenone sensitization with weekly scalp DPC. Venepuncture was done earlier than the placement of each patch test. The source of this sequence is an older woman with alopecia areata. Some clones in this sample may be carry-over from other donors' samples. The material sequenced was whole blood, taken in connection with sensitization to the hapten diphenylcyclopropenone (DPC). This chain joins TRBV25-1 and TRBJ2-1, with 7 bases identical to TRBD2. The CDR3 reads CASSEVESGKQFF. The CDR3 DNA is TGTGCCAGCAGTGAGGTAGAGAGCGGGAAGCAGTTCTTC.